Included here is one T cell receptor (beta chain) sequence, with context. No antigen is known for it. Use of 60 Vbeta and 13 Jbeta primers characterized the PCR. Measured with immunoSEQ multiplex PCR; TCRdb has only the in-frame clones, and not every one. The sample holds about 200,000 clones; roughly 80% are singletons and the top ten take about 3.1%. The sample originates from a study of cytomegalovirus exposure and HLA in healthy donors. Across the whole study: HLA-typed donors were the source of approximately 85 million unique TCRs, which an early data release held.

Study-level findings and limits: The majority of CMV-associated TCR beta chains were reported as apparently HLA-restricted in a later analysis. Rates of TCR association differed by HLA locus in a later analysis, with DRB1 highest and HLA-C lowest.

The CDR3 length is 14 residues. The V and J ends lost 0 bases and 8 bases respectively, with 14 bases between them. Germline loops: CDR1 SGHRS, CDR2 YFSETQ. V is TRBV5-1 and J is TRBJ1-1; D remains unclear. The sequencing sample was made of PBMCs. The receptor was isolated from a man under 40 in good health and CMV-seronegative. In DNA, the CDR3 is TGCGCCAGCAGCTTGGAAGTGGGCCTTGGAGAAGCTTTCTTT. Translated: CASSLEVGLGEAFF.